Shown below are 25 T cell receptor beta chains from a single sample sequenced in a study of glioma-infiltrating T cells after dendritic cell vaccination. The assay was immunoSEQ multiplex PCR, and TCRdb's table has in-frame clones only and misses some. The table includes 110,000 or so clones, 90% detected once. Time point defined: after dendritic cell vaccination, including at tumor progression/relapse. Sequencing was performed on blood, taken after dendritic cell vaccination. These TCRs come from a human donor with glioblastoma.

The genes are TRBV5-1 and TRBJ2-2; D ambiguous. The CDR3 totals 14 residues. Germline-derived CDR1 and CDR2 are SGHRS and YFSETQ. V lost 0 bases and J lost 8, with 11 bases in between. In nucleotides, the CDR3 is TGCGCCAGCAGCTTGGGGCAGGATCGTGGGGAGCTGTTTTTT. Translating gives CASSLGQDRGELFF.

This rearrangement joins TRBV30 to TRBJ2-7; 10 positions agree with TRBD2. The germline V gene has CDR1 GTSNPN and CDR2 SVGIG (reference sequence). The CDR3 length is 12 residues. The V gene end was trimmed by 0 bases and the J gene end by 9 bases; junction bases not matched to a gene: 2. CDR3 coding DNA: TGTGCCTGGAGTGTGATAGCGGGAGGGCAGTACTTC. The encoded protein is CAWSVIAGGQYF.

This clone was detected only once. The chain uses TRBV11-1 and TRBJ1-2; 7 nucleotides agree with TRBD1. Germline V gene sequence: CDR1 SGHAT, CDR2 FQDESV (reference sequence). The V gene end was trimmed by 5 bases and the J gene end by 4 bases; junction bases not matched to a gene: 7. The CDR3 loop spans 14 amino acids. DNA for the CDR3: TGTGCCAGCAGCCCGGTCAGGGGGAGCTATGGCTACACCTTC. Amino acids: CASSPVRGSYGYTF.

The V gene is TRBV30, the J gene TRBJ2-2; maybe TRBD2 (6 bases). CDR1 GTSNPN and CDR2 SVGIG come from the germline V gene (reference sequence). The CDR3 contains 14 residues. V lost 3 bases and J lost 5, with 13 bases in between. In DNA, the CDR3 is TGTGCCTGGAGGCCCAGCGCGGGAACCGGGGAGCTGTTTTTT. Amino acid sequence: CAWRPSAGTGELFF.

This clone turned up a few times. The chain carries TRBV19 and TRBJ1-1, with a weak D call TRBD1 (5 bases). The V end was cut by 1 base, the J end by 1 base, with 10 bases between. This CDR3 contains 15 residues. Germline V gives CDR1 LNHDA, CDR2 SQIVND (reference sequence). The CDR3 sequence: CASSIAAGENTEAFF. The CDR3 DNA reads as TGTGCCAGTAGTATAGCGGCGGGGGAGAACACTGAAGCTTTCTTT.

The chain links TRBV18 to TRBJ1-1; tentatively, D is TRBD1 (5 bases). Germline assignment: CDR1 KGHSH and CDR2 LQKENI. V was clipped by 2 bases and J by 5 bases, with 18 bases between them. This CDR3 has 16 amino acids. CDR3 amino acids: CASSPIQGGADTEAFF. Here the CDR3 DNA reads TGTGCCAGCTCACCAATCCAGGGAGGCGCTGATACTGAAGCTTTCTTT. The variable domain in full, with the rest retrieved from reference TRBV18 and TRBJ1-1, is NAGVMQNPRHLVRRRGQEARLRCSPMKGHSHVYWYRQLPEEGLKFMVYLQKENIIDESGMPKERFSAEFPKEGPSILRIQQVVRGDSAAYFCASSPIQGGADTEAFFGQGTRLTVV.

In this sample, this clone turned up a few times. This sequence joins TRBV7-8 and TRBJ1-1; 9 bases are a match to TRBD1. Germline CDR1 and CDR2: SGHVS and FQNEAQ. V lost 5 bases, J lost 0 bases, and 4 bases stayed unmatched. The CDR3 is 15 amino acids. This chain's CDR3 is CASSPGQGMNTEAFF. The CDR3 nucleotides are TGTGCCAGCAGCCCCGGACAGGGGATGAACACTGAAGCTTTCTTT.

This chain links TRBV30 with TRBJ2-7; 11 positions agree with TRBD2. Per germline, CDR1 GTSNPN and CDR2 SVGIG (reference sequence). The CDR3 is 13 residues long. After removal of 3 bases from V and 6 bases from J, the junction contained 4 bases not matched to a gene. CDR3 residues: CAWSVLAGGEQYF. The CDR3 nucleotides read TGTGCCTGGAGCGTCCTAGCGGGAGGCGAGCAGTACTTC.

The gene calls are TRBV5-6 and TRBJ2-1; 8 positions match TRBD2. The CDR3 loop spans 18 amino acids. CDR1 is SGHDT and CDR2 is YYEEEE in the germline V gene. V gave up 4 bases and J gave up 0 bases; unmatched junction bases: 12. The CDR3: CASSADSGGGYSYNEQFF. In DNA form, the CDR3 reads TGTGCCAGCAGCGCGGACTCGGGCGGGGGGTACTCCTACAATGAGCAGTTCTTC.

The J gene is TRBJ2-7, the V gene TRBV5-1; 8 bases match TRBD1. Germline V gene sequence: CDR1 SGHRS, CDR2 YFSETQ. Trimming at V came to 4 bases and at J to 3 bases, leaving 9 bases not matched to a gene. This CDR3 spans 15 amino acids. The DNA of the CDR3 is TGCGCCAGCAGCCCCGGACAGGGAAGGGTCTACGAGCAGTACTTC. Residues: CASSPGQGRVYEQYF.

The CDR3 region has the DNA TGTGCCAGCAGCTATACGGACAGGGGTGGGATTCTCTACTATGGCTACACCTTC. Amino acids: CASSYTDRGGILYYGYTF. The V and J genes are TRBV4-2 and TRBJ1-2, with 9 bases matching TRBD1. This CDR3 comprises 18 residues. Germline loops: CDR1 LGHNA, CDR2 YNFKEQ. Unmatched junction bases numbered 16, after V lost 5 bases and J lost 3 bases.

This chain links TRBV9 with TRBJ2-5; TRBD2 is a possible D gene (5 bases). V lost 0 bases and J 4 bases, leaving 16 bases between the germline ends. CDR3 length: 16 amino acids. Germline CDR1 is SGDLS and CDR2 is YYNGEE. This CDR3 is CASSVAVKGRGETQYF. For the CDR3, the DNA is TGTGCCAGCAGCGTAGCTGTAAAGGGCCGGGGAGAGACCCAGTACTTC.

V usage is TRBV7-9 and J usage is TRBJ2-7, with 7 bases identical to TRBD2. Trimming removed 1 base from V and 1 base from J; junction bases left unmatched: 4. CDR3 length: 15 residues. Germline values: CDR1 SEHNR, CDR2 FQNEAQ (reference sequence). CDR3 in DNA: TGTGCCAGCAGCTTAGTCCGGGGGGAATCCTACGAGCAGTACTTC. Its protein is CASSLVRGESYEQYF.

The chain recombines TRBV19 with TRBJ1-5, with TRBD1 matching 7 bases. V gave up 5 bases and J gave up 6 bases; unmatched junction bases: 7. The CDR3 is made up of 14 amino acids. The germline gives CDR1 LNHDA, CDR2 SQIVND (reference sequence). CDR3 nucleotides: TGTGCCAGTAGTGCATCGACAGGGAGTCAGCCCCAGCATTTT. Translated, it gives CASSASTGSQPQHF.

This clone came up a few times. The rearrangement joins TRBV4-2 to TRBJ2-1; a possible D gene is TRBD2 (5 bases). Per germline, CDR1 LGHNA and CDR2 YNFKEQ. This CDR3 spans 16 amino acids. Trimming left V 2 bases short and J 6 bases short, with 17 bases between. CDR3 residues: CASSQPPDYGPNEQFF. DNA for the CDR3: TGTGCCAGCAGCCAACCCCCCGACTATGGTCCCAATGAGCAGTTCTTC.

The rearrangement uses TRBV2 and TRBJ2-7; D call uncertain. CDR1 is SNHLY, CDR2 FYNNEI, per germline. This CDR3 comprises 13 residues. Trimming removed 4 bases at V and 7 bases at J, with 14 bases between. CDR3 sequence (DNA): TGTGCCAGCAGTGCAGAAGCCTCTAGTGAGCAGTACTTC. It translates to CASSAEASSEQYF.

As regards this clone: One end of the junction does not line up with germline, which may come from a read error. The chain uses TRBV7-7 and TRBJ2-1; maybe TRBD2 (5 bases). The CDR3 is 14 amino acids. Germline lookup yields CDR1 SSHAT and CDR2 FNYEAQ (reference sequence). Written as DNA, the CDR3 is TGTGCTAGCAGCTTATACGGGATAGGCAATGAGCAGTTCTTC. Protein: CASSLYGIGNEQFF.

V gene TRBV6-1 combines with J gene TRBJ2-7, with TRBD1 identical over 10 bases. V lost 5 bases and J lost 5; bases outside the gene matches: 9. Germline CDR1 and CDR2: MNHNS and SASEGT. CDR3 length: 15 amino acids. The chain's CDR3 is CASSTLGTGDHEQYF. In DNA form, the CDR3 reads TGTGCCAGCAGTACTTTAGGGACAGGGGACCACGAGCAGTACTTC.

V usage is TRBV5-4 and J usage is TRBJ2-1; the match to TRBD2 covers 9 bases. Germline assignment: CDR1 SGHNT and CDR2 YYREEE (reference sequence). J was trimmed by 8 bases and V by 7 bases; bases with no gene match: 4. This CDR3 is built from 12 residues. CDR3 sequence (DNA): TGTGCCAGCGGGACTAGCTGGGATGAGCAGTTCTTC. It translates to CASGTSWDEQFF. Supplemented by reference TRBV5-4 and TRBJ2-1, the full variable domain reads ETGVTQSPTHLIKTRGQQVTLRCSSQSGHNTVSWYQQALGQGPQFIFQYYREEENGRGNFPPRFSGLQFPNYSSELNVNALELDDSALYLCASGTSWDEQFFGPGTRLTVL.

The V call is TRBV19, the J call TRBJ2-7; TRBD2 might be the D (7 bases). The germline CDR1 and CDR2 sequences are LNHDA and SQIVND (reference sequence). The CDR3 contains 15 residues. V shed 4 bases and J shed 3 bases, with 16 bases lying between them. CDR3 region: CASSTGGGDIYEQYF. As DNA, the CDR3 is TGTGCCAGTAGTACCGGGGGAGGGGACATCTACGAGCAGTACTTC.

The rearrangement uses TRBV9 and TRBJ2-7, with 10 positions matching TRBD1. This CDR3 comprises 14 residues. Germline lookup yields CDR1 SGDLS and CDR2 YYNGEE. Trimming cost V 0 bases and J 7 bases; bases outside gene matches: 4. The CDR3 coding sequence is TGTGCCAGCAGCGTAGGACAGGGGGCTGGGGAGCAGTACTTC. This translates into CASSVGQGAGEQYF.

V usage is TRBV10-3 and J usage is TRBJ1-2; 9 bases are shared with TRBD1. This CDR3 spans 15 amino acids. V lost 4 bases to trimming and J lost 6 bases; unmatched junction nucleotides: 9. Germline V gene data show CDR1 as ENHRY and CDR2 as SYGVKD. The CDR3 nucleotides are TGTGCCATCAGTGTGGACAGGGGAGCTAGTGATGGCTACACCTTC. Translation gives CAISVDRGASDGYTF.

The chain couples TRBV10-3 to TRBJ2-6; TRBD1 is a possible D gene (5 bases). Germline loops: CDR1 ENHRY, CDR2 SYGVKD. The CDR3 has 13 amino acids. V lost 0 bases and J lost 19, with 16 bases in between. CDR3 region: CAISESGAGPSTF. As DNA, the CDR3 is TGTGCCATCAGTGAGTCTGGGGCAGGCCCTTCAACTTTC.

The chain joins TRBV14 to TRBJ1-5; possible D gene TRBD1, 5 bases. Germline values: CDR1 SGHDN, CDR2 FVKESK. The CDR3 contains 13 residues. V gave up 5 bases and J gave up 4 bases, with 9 bases separating them. The CDR3 DNA is TGTGCCAGCAGCTTGGGGCCGAATCAGCCCCAGCATTTT. It codes for CASSLGPNQPQHF.

This chain links TRBV10-3 with TRBJ2-1, with 7 bases fitting TRBD2. The CDR3 spans 15 residues. The V segment lost 7 bases and the J segment 1 base; nucleotides outside the gene matches: 7. Germline V gives CDR1 ENHRY, CDR2 SYGVKD. This chain's CDR3 is CAITGEGSSYNEQFF. CDR3 nucleotides: TGTGCCATCACCGGGGAGGGGTCGTCCTACAATGAGCAGTTCTTC.